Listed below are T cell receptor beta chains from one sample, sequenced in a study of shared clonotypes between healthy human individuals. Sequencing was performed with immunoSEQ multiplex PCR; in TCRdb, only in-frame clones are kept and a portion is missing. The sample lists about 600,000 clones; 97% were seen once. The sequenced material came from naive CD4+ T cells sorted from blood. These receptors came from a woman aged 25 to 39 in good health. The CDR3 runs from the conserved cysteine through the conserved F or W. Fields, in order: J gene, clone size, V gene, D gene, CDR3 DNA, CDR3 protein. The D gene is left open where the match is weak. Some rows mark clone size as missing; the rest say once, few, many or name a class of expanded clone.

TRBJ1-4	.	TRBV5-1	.	TGCGCCAGCAGCCCAGGGAGTAATGAAAAACTGTTTTTT	CASSPGSNEKLFF
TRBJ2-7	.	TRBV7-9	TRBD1	TGTGCCAGCAGCTCGCTGGGACAGGGGACCTACGAGCAGTACTTC	CASSSLGQGTYEQYF
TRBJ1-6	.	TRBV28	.	TGTGCCAGCAGTCCCGGGACACGGAGTTGGCTCCACTTT	CASSPGTRSWLHF
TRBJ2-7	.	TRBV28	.	TGTGCCAGCAGCGAACGGCCAACCTACGAGCAGTACTTC	CASSERPTYEQYF
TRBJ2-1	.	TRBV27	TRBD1	TGTGCCAGCAGACAACAGGGGGCTAGCGCGAGCTCCTACAATGAGCAGTTCTTC	CASRQQGASASSYNEQFF
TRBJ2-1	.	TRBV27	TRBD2	TGTGCCAGCAGTTTTAGCGGGAGGGTCAACAATGAGCAGTTCTTC	CASSFSGRVNNEQFF
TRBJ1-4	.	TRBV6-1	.	TGTGCCAGCAGTAGGGGCCACAATGAAAAACTGTTTTTT	CASSRGHNEKLFF
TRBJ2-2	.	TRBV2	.	TGTGCCAGCATCTTGGAGACTGACACCGGGGAGCTGTTTTTT	CASILETDTGELFF
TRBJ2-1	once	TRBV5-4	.	TGTGCCAGCAGCTTCGCTAGATTTATACTAAACCCCTACAATGAGCAGTTCTTC	CASSFARFILNPYNEQFF
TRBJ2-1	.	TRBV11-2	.	TGTGCCAGCAGCTTAGACTTTGGGTCAACCGGCAGGGTATACAATGAGCAGTTCTTC	CASSLDFGSTGRVYNEQFF
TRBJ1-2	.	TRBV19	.	TGTGCCAGTAGTGAGGGGGACTATGGCTACACCTTC	CASSEGDYGYTF
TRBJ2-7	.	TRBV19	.	TGTGCCAGTAGTATGGTTGGGGATAAGCAGTACTTC	CASSMVGDKQYF
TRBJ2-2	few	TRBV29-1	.	TGCAGCGTTGTATTAAGGAAGAACACCGGGGAGCTGTTTTTT	CSVVLRKNTGELFF
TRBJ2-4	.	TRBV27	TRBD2	TGTGCCAGCAGCCCCGGGGGGGCCAAAAACATTCAGTACTTC	CASSPGGAKNIQYF
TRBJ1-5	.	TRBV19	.	TGTGCCAGTAGTATGCTCTCTCTAGGAAATCAGCCCCAGCATTTT	CASSMLSLGNQPQHF